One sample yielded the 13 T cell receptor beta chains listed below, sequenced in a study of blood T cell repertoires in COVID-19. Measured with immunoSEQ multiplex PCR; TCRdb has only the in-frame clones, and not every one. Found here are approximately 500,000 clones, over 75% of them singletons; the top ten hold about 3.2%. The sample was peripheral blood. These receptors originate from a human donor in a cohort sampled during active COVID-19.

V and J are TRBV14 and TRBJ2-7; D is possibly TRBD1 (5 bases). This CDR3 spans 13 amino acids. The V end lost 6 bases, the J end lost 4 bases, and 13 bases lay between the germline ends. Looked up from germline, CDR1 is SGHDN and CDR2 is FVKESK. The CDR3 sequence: CASRPGYSYEQYF. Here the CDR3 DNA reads TGTGCCAGCAGACCAGGGTATTCATACGAGCAGTACTTC.

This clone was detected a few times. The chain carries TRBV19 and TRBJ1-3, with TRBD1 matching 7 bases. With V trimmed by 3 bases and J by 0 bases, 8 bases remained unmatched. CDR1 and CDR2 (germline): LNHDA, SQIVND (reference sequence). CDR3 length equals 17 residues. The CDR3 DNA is TGTGCCAGTAGTATTTGGACAGGCGCATACTCTGGAAACACCATATATTTT. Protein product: CASSIWTGAYSGNTIYF. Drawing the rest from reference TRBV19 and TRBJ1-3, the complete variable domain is DGGITQSPKYLFRKEGQNVTLSCEQNLNHDAMYWYRQDPGQGLRLIYYSQIVNDFQKGDIAEGYSVSREKKESFPLTVTSAQKNPTAFYLCASSIWTGAYSGNTIYFGEGSWLTVV.

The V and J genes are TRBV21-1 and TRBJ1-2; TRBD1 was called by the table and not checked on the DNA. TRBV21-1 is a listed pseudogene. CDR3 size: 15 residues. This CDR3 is CASNPQDRVEYGYTF. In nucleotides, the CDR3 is TGTGCCAGCAACCCGCAGGACAGGGTGGAGTATGGCTACACCTTC.

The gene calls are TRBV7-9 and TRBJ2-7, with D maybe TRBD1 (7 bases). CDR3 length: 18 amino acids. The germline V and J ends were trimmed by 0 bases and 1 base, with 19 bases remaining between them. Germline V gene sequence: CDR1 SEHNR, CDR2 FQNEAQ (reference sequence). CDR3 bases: TGTGCCAGCAGCTTAGCAGGTCGAGGGCAGGGGGGATCCTACGAGCAGTACTTC. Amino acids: CASSLAGRGQGGSYEQYF.

CDR3 residues: CASSEAGQGGDQPQHF. CDR3 sequence (DNA): TGTGCCAGCAGTGAAGCGGGACAGGGGGGGGATCAGCCCCAGCATTTT. The V gene is TRBV6-1, the J gene TRBJ1-5, with 11 bases that match TRBD1. V lost 0 bases to trimming and J lost 5 bases; unmatched junction nucleotides: 3. The CDR3 covers 16 residues. Germline loops: CDR1 MNHNS, CDR2 SASEGT.

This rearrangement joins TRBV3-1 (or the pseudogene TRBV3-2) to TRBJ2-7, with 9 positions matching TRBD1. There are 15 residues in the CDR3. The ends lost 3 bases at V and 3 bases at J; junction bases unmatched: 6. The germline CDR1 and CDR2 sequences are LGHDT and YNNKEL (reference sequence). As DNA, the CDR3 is TGTGCCAGCAGCCACCCGGGACAGGGTGGCTACGAGCAGTACTTC. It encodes CASSHPGQGGYEQYF.

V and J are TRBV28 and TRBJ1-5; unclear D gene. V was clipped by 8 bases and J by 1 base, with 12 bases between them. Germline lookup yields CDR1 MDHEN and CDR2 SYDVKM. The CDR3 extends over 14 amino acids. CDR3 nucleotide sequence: TGTGCCAGCCTCGTGGGCCGGAGCAATCAGCCCCAGCATTTT. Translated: CASLVGRSNQPQHF.

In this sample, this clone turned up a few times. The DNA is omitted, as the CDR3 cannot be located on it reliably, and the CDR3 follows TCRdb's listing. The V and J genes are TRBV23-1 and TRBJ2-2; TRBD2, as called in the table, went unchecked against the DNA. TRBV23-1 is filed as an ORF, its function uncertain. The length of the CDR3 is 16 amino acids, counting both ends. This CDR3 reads CARPPLRTSKPGSCFF.

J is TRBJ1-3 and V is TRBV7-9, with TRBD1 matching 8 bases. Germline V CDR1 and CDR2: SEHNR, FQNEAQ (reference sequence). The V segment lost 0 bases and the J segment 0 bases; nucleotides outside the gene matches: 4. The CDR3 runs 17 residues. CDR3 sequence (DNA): TGTGCCAGCAGCTTAGCGGGGACAGGTTACTCTGGAAACACCATATATTTT. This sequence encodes CASSLAGTGYSGNTIYF. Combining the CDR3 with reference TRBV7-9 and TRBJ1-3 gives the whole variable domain DTGVSQNPRHKITKRGQNVTFRCDPISEHNRLYWYRQTLGQGPEFLTYFQNEAQLEKSRLLSDRFSAERPKGSFSTLEIQRTEQGDSAMYLCASSLAGTGYSGNTIYFGEGSWLTVV.

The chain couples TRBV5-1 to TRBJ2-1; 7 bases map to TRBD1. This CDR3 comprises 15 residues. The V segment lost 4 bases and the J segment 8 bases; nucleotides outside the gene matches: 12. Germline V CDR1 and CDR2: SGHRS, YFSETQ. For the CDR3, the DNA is TGCGCCAGCAGCCCGACAGGGTCTAAGGGAGATGAGCAGTTCTTC. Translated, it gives CASSPTGSKGDEQFF.

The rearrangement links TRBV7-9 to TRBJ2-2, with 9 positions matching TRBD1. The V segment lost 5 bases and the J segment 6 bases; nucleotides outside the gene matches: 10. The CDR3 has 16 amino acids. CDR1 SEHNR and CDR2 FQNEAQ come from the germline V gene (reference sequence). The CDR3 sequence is CASSVPQGAFSGELFF. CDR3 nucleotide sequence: TGTGCCAGCAGCGTGCCACAGGGGGCGTTCTCCGGGGAGCTGTTTTTT. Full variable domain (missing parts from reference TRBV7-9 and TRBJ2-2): DTGVSQNPRHKITKRGQNVTFRCDPISEHNRLYWYRQTLGQGPEFLTYFQNEAQLEKSRLLSDRFSAERPKGSFSTLEIQRTEQGDSAMYLCASSVPQGAFSGELFFGEGSRLTVL.

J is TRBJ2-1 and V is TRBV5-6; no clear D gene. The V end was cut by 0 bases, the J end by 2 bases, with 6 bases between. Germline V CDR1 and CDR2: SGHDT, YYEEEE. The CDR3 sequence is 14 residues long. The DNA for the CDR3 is TGTGCCAGCAGCTTGGTGGTAGCCTACAATGAGCAGTTCTTC. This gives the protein CASSLVVAYNEQFF.

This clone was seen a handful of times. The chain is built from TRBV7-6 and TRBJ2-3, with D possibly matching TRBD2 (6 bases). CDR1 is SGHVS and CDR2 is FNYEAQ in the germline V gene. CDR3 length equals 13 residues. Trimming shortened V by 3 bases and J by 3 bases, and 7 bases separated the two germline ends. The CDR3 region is CASSLGGTDTQYF. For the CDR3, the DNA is TGTGCCAGCAGCTTGGGGGGAACAGATACGCAGTATTTT.